Listed below are T cell receptor beta chains from one sample, sequenced in a study of OX40 agonist ivuxolimab in advanced cancers. Using immunoSEQ multiplex PCR, the repertoire was profiled, and TCRdb retains in-frame clones only, with some absent. Of about 59,000 clones listed, approximately 90% are singletons. The sample in question was CD4+ or CD8+ T cells sorted from blood, obtained in a trial of the OX40 agonist ivuxolimab. The receptors derive from an adult with an advanced solid tumor such as melanoma, head and neck, liver or kidney cancer. Both conserved end residues are trimmed from each CDR3.

V gene,J gene,CDR3 protein
TRBV9,TRBJ2-1,ASSVRGASGVEQF
TRBV30,TRBJ2-3,AWSVERGFPRTDTQY
TRBV13,TRBJ1-2,ASSLESGYT
TRBV30,TRBJ2-1,ASGLIEQF
TRBV6-5,TRBJ1-5,ASSTRGPDQPQH
TRBV7-8,TRBJ1-2,ASSPQGPGTGNGYT
TRBV5-6,TRBJ1-6,ASSFGTGWSSPLH
TRBV27,TRBJ2-3,ASRTALTQY
TRBV2,TRBJ1-1,AIPALGTEAF
TRBV4-2,TRBJ1-3,ASRWTGVTGNTIY
TRBV28,TRBJ2-1,ASRGITGQGYNEQF
TRBV15,TRBJ2-1,ATKTPGLAGSSSYNEQF
TRBV6-1,TRBJ1-5,ASSERDRGSQPQH
TRBV29-1,TRBJ2-2,SVESTGNTGELF
TRBV6-5,TRBJ2-7,ASSPDWSSYEQY
TRBV28,TRBJ2-6,ASGIPSGANVLT
TRBV5-4,TRBJ2-5,ASSSAREETQY
TRBV27,TRBJ2-5,ASSLTAGGVQETQY
TRBV7-9,TRBJ1-2,ASSRQGAGGHYGYT
TRBV4-3,TRBJ2-2,ASSQDRDEGVGELF
TRBV28,TRBJ1-2,ASSLTGPILYGYT
TRBV4-1,TRBJ2-1,ASSLRVSDNEQF
TRBV5-1,TRBJ1-6,ASSVVAIEANSPLH
TRBV9,TRBJ2-2,ASSVAGTGELF
TRBV9,TRBJ1-3,ASSSQDSGNTIY
TRBV30,TRBJ1-2,AWTRGHGYT
TRBV4-1,TRBJ1-5,ASSQDPETEYSNQPQH
TRBV9,TRBJ2-1,ASSVEGGSYNEQF
TRBV19,TRBJ1-5,ASSFQGSNQPQH
TRBV19,TRBJ1-5,ASSLRGSINPQH
TRBV7-3,TRBJ1-1,ASSSGLLGTEAF
TRBV28,TRBJ2-1,ASSQGWDRAYNEQF
TRBV30,TRBJ2-3,AWSVLGPDTQY
TRBV6-5,TRBJ2-4,ASRPQGAKNIQY
TRBV6-5,TRBJ2-4,ASSSTVGGIQY
TRBV9,TRBJ2-1,ASSVSGNEQF
TRBV6-6,TRBJ2-1,ASSYSGNEQF
TRBV29-1,TRBJ2-1,SVDYKDRAWVGNEQF
TRBV2,TRBJ1-1,ASRDFRGDTEAF
TRBV30,TRBJ1-1,AWYVNTEAF
TRBV4-1,TRBJ2-5,ASSPRDARETQY
TRBV29-1,TRBJ1-1,SVSGPQGGTEAF
TRBV6-5,TRBJ1-2,ASSRDNYYGYT
TRBV28,TRBJ1-6,ASSTDINNSPLH
TRBV19,TRBJ1-5,ASSLWTGSSPQH
TRBV27,TRBJ1-5,ASSTTGYQPQH
TRBV30,TRBJ2-5,AWSVESVEEETQY
TRBV4-3,TRBJ2-2,ASSQVQSGELF
TRBV6-5,TRBJ1-5,ASGDRNQPQH
TRBV27,TRBJ2-2,ASSLIPPNTGELF
TRBV19,TRBJ1-2,ASSIDQEGSRYGYT
TRBV9,TRBJ2-3,ASSVGFRDSVEDTQY
TRBV28,TRBJ1-5,ASSHRVGNQPQH
TRBV28,TRBJ2-3,ASSFSTTDTQY
TRBV4-3,TRBJ2-3,ASSPITGGTDTQY
TRBV7-9,TRBJ2-3,ASSYSGGASTDTQY
TRBV28,TRBJ2-7,ASSPHSYEQY
TRBV5-6,TRBJ2-1,ASTGIAGYNEQF
TRBV30,TRBJ1-2,AERGASGTGDGYGYT